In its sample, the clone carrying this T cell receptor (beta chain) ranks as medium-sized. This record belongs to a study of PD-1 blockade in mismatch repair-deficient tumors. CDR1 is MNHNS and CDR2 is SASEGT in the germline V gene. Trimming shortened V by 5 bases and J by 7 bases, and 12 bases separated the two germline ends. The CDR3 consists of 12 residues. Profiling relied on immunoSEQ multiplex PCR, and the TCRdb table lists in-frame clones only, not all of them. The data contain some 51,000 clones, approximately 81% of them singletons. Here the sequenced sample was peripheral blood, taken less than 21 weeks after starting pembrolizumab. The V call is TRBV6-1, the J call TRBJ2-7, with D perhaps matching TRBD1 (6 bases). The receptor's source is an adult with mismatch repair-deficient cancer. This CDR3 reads CASSQTGTEQYF. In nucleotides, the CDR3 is TGTGCCAGCAGTCAAACAGGGACGGAGCAGTACTTC.